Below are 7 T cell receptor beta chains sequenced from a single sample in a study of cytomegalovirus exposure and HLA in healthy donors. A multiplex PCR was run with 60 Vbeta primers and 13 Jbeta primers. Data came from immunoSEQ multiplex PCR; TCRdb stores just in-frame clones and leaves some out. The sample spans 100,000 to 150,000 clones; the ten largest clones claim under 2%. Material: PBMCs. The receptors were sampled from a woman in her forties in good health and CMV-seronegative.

CDR3 bases: TGTGCCAGCAGCAGAGATAACTATGGCTACACCTTC. The encoded protein is CASSRDNYGYTF. This chain uses TRBV7-2 with TRBJ1-2; D not certain. The CDR3 runs 12 residues. V lost 5 bases and J 1 base, leaving 5 bases between the germline ends. CDR1 and CDR2 from the germline V gene are SGHTA and FQGNSA.

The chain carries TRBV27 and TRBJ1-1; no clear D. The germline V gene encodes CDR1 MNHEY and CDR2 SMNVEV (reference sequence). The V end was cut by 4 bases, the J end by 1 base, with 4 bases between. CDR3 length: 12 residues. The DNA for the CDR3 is TGTGCCAGCAGTTCCAAGAACACTGAAGCTTTCTTT. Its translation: CASSSKNTEAFF.

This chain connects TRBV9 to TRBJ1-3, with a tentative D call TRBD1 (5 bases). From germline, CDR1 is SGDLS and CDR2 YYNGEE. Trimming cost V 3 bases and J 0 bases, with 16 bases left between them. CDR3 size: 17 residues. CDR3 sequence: CASSATGLISSGNTIYF. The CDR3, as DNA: TGTGCCAGCAGCGCAACGGGACTTATTAGCTCTGGAAACACCATATATTTT.

The CDR3 loop is CAPSPGSEAFF. As DNA, the CDR3 is TGCGCCCCTTCGCCGGGATCCGAGGCTTTCTTT. The chain carries TRBV10-1 and TRBJ1-1; D gene ambiguous. The CDR3 is 11 residues long. Germline lookup yields CDR1 WNHNN and CDR2 SYGVQD (reference sequence). With 11 bases removed from V and 11 bases from J, the gap between germline ends came to 18 bases.

CDR3 residues: CAGIKWGHYGYTF. The CDR3 DNA reads as TGTGCCGGAATTAAATGGGGCCACTATGGCTACACCTTC. The rearrangement uses TRBV5-6 and TRBJ1-2, with a tentative D call TRBD1 (5 bases). Trimming shortened V by 10 bases and J by 3 bases, and 16 bases separated the two germline ends. The length of the CDR3 is 13 residues. Per the germline V gene, CDR1 is SGHDT and CDR2 is YYEEEE.

The CDR3 DNA reads as TGTGCCAGCTCACCACAGGGGTTAGACGAAAAACTGTTTTTT. Its translation: CASSPQGLDEKLFF. V usage is TRBV18 and J usage is TRBJ1-4, with TRBD1 as a possible D gene (5 bases). V gave up 1 base and J gave up 8 bases, with 11 bases separating them. Germline V CDR1 and CDR2: KGHSH, LQKENI. The CDR3 sequence is 14 residues long.

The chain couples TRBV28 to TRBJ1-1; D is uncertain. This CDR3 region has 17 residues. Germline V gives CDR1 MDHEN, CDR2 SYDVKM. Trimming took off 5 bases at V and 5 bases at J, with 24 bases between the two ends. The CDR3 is CASSPIRPSGRITEAFF. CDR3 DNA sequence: TGTGCCAGCAGTCCAATTCGCCCCAGCGGGCGCATAACTGAAGCTTTCTTT. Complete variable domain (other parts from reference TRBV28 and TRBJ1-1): DVKVTQSSRYLVKRTGEKVFLECVQDMDHENMFWYRQDPGLGLRLIYFSYDVKMKEKGDIPEGYSVSREKKERFSLILESASTNQTSMYLCASSPIRPSGRITEAFFGQGTRLTVV.